This T cell receptor (beta chain) was identified during a study of blood T cell repertoires in COVID-19. This table comes from immunoSEQ multiplex PCR, and its TCRdb copy is limited to in-frame clones, with some not included. The table shows more than 150,000 clones, with around 87% occurring only once. V lost 6 bases and J lost 8, with 10 bases in between. The CDR3 spans 12 residues. Germline V lookup: CDR1 MDHEN, CDR2 SYDVKM. The rearrangement joins TRBV28 to TRBJ1-4; D remains unclear. Sequencing used peripheral blood. The sequence was obtained from a man aged 35 to 55 with active or convalescent COVID-19. The CDR3 spells CASSPSGEKLFF. CDR3 bases: TGTGCCAGCAGCCCATCGGGGGAAAAACTGTTTTTT.